This T cell receptor beta chain was documented in a study of control samples from healthy donors and cancer patients. Assay: immunoSEQ multiplex PCR; the TCRdb copy retains only in-frame clones and omits some. The table has around 74,000 clones, approximately 92% seen once. The V end was cut by 0 bases, the J end by 7 bases, with 16 bases between. Germline CDR1 is LGHNA and CDR2 is YSLEER. The CDR3 consists of 16 residues. The chain is built from TRBV4-3 and TRBJ2-1; a possible D gene is TRBD2 (6 bases). Specimen: blood. This receptor was taken from a woman in her sixties or seventies in good health. CDR3 sequence (DNA): TGCGCCAGCAGCCAAGAAAGATCCTATGGGGGGAATGAGCAGTTCTTC. Translation gives CASSQERSYGGNEQFF.